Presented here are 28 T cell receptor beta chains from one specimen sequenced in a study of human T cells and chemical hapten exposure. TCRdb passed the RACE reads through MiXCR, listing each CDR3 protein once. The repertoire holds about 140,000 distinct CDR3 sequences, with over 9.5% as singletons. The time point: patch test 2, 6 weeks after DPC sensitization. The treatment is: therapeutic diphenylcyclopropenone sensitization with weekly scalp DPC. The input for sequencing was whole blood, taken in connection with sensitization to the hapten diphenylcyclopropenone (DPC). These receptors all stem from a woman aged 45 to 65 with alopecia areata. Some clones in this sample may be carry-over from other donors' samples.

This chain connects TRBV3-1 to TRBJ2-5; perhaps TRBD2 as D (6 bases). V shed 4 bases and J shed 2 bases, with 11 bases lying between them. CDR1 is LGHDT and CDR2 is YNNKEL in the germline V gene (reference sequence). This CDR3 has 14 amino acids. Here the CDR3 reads CASSLRDGQETQYF. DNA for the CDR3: TGTGCCAGCAGCCTGCGGGACGGTCAAGAGACCCAGTACTTC.

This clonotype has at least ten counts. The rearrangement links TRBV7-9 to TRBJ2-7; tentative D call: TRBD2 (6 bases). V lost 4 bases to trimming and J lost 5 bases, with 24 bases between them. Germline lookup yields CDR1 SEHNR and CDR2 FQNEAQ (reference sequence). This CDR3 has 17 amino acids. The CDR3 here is CASSSLGTPRGRNEQYF. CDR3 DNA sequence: TGTGCCAGCAGCTCCCTCGGGACTCCCCGGGGCCGCAACGAGCAGTACTTC. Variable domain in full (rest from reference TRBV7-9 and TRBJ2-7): DTGVSQNPRHKITKRGQNVTFRCDPISEHNRLYWYRQTLGQGPEFLTYFQNEAQLEKSRLLSDRFSAERPKGSFSTLEIQRTEQGDSAMYLCASSSLGTPRGRNEQYFGPGTRLTVT.

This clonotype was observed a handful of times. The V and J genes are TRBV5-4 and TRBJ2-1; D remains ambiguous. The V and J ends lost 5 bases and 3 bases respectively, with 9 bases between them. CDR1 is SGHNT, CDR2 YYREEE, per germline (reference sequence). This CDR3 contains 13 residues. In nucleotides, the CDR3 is TGTGCCAGCAGACCGACCGACTACAATGAGCAGTTCTTC. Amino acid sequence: CASRPTDYNEQFF.

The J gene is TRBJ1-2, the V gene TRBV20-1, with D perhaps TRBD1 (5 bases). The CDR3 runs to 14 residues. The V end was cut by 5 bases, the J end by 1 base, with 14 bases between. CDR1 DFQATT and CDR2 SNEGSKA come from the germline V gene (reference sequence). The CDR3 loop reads CSAPLGDGNYGYTF. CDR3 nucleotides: TGCAGTGCTCCCCTGGGGGATGGTAACTATGGCTACACCTTC.

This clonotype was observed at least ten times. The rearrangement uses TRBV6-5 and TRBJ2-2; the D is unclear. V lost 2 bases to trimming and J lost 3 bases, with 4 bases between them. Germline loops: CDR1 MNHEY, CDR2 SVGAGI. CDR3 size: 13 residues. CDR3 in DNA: TGTGCCAGCAGTTACGAATACACCGGGGAGCTGTTTTTT. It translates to CASSYEYTGELFF.

CDR3: CASSGLDTQYF. Written as DNA, the CDR3 is TGTGCCAGCAGTGGTCTAGATACGCAGTATTTT. This chain connects TRBV6-2 or TRBV6-3 to TRBJ2-3; no clear D gene. In germline, CDR1 is MNHEY, CDR2 SVGEGT. This CDR3 is 11 amino acids long. V lost 5 bases and J lost 5, with 5 bases in between.

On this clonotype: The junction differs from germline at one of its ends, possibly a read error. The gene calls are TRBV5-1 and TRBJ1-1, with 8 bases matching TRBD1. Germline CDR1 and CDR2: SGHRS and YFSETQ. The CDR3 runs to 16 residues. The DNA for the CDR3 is TGCGCCAGCGGCTTAGCGCAGGGGGCGCCGAACACTGAAGCTTTCTTT. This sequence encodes CASGLAQGAPNTEAFF.

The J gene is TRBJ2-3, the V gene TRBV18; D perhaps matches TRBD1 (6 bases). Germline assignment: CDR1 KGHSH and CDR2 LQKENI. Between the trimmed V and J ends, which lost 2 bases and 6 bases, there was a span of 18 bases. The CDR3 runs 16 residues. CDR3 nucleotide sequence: TGTGCCAGCTCACCAGCTGGGGGCAGAGTCGGGGATACGCAGTATTTT. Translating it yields CASSPAGGRVGDTQYF.

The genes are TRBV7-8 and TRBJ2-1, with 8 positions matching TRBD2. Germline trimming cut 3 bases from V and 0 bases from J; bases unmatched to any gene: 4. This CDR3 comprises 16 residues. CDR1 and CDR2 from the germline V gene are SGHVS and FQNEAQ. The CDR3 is CASSFRTSYSYNEQFF. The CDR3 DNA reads TGTGCCAGCAGCTTTCGGACTAGCTACTCCTACAATGAGCAGTTCTTC.

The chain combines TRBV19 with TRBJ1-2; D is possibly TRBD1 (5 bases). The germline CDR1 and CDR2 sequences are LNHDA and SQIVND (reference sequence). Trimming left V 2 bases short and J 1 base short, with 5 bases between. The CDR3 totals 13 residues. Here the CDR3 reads CASSIRGNYGYTF. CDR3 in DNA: TGTGCCAGTAGTATAAGGGGTAACTATGGCTACACCTTC.

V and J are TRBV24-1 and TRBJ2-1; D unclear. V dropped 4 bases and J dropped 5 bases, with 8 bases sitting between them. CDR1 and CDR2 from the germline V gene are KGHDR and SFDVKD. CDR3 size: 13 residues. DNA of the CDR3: TGTGCCACCAGTGAGGGGTCTAACAATGAGCAGTTCTTC. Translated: CATSEGSNNEQFF.

This CDR3 is CASSQRTNYGYTF. CDR3 nucleotide sequence: TGTGCCAGTAGTCAACGGACGAACTATGGCTACACCTTC. This rearrangement joins TRBV19 to TRBJ1-2; D gene unclear. Trimming removed 5 bases from V and 2 bases from J, with 9 bases in between. This CDR3 has 13 amino acids. The germline V gene encodes CDR1 LNHDA and CDR2 SQIVND (reference sequence). Complete variable domain (other parts from reference TRBV19 and TRBJ1-2): DGGITQSPKYLFRKEGQNVTLSCEQNLNHDAMYWYRQDPGQGLRLIYYSQIVNDFQKGDIAEGYSVSREKKESFPLTVTSAQKNPTAFYLCASSQRTNYGYTFGSGTRLTVV.

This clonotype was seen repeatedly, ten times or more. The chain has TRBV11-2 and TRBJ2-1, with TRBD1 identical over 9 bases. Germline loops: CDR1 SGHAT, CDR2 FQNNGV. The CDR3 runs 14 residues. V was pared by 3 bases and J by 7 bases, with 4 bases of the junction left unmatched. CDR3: CASSFMDRGNEQFF. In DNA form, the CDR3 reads TGTGCCAGCAGCTTCATGGACAGGGGAAATGAGCAGTTCTTC.

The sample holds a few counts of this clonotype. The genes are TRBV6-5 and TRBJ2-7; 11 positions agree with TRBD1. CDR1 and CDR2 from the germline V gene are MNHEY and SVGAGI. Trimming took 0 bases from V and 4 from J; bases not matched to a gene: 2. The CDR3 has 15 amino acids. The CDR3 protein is CASSYSRDRGYEQYF. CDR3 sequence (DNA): TGTGCCAGCAGTTACTCCCGGGACAGGGGGTACGAGCAGTACTTC.

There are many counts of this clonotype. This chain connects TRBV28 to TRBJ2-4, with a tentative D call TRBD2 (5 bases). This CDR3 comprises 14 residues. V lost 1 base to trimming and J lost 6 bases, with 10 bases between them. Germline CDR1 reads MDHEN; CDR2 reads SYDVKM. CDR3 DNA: TGTGCCAGCAGTTTATCCGGGATCGGAAACATTCAGTACTTC. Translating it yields CASSLSGIGNIQYF.

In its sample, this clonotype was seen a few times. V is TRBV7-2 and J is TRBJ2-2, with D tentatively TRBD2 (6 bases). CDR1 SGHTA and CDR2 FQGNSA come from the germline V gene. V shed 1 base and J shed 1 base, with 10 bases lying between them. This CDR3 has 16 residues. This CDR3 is CASSLDGTGNTGELFF. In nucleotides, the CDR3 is TGTGCCAGCAGCTTAGACGGGACTGGGAACACCGGGGAGCTGTTTTTT.

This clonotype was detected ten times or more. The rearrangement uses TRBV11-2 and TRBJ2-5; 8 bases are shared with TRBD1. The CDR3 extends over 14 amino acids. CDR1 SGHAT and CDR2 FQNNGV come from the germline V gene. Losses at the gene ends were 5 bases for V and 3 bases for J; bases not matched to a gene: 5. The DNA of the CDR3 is TGTGCCAGCAGCCGCGACAGGGGTGAAGAGACCCAGTACTTC. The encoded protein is CASSRDRGEETQYF. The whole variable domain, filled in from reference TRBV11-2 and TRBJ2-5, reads EAGVAQSPRYKIIEKRQSVAFWCNPISGHATLYWYQQILGQGPKLLIQFQNNGVVDDSQLPKDRFSAERLKGVDSTLKIQPAKLEDSAVYLCASSRDRGEETQYFGPGTRLLVL.

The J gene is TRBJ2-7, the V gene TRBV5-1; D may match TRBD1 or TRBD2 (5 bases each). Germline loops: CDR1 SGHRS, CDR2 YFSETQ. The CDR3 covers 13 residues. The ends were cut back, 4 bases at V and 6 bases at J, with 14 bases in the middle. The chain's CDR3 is CASSQGPTVEQYF. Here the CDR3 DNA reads TGCGCCAGCAGCCAGGGACCGACGGTCGAGCAGTACTTC.

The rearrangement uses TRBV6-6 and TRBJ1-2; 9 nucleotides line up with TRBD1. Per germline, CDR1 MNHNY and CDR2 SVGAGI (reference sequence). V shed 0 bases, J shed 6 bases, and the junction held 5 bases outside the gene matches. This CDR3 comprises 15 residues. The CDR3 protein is CASSYSPGTGNGYTF. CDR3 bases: TGTGCCAGCAGTTACTCTCCCGGGACAGGGAATGGCTACACCTTC.

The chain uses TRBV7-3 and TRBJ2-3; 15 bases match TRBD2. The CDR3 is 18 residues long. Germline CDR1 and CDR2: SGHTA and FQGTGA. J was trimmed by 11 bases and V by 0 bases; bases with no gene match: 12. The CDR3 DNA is TGTGCCAGCAGCTTAACCGGGACTAGCGGGAGGCGGGCGTCGGGGCAGTATTTT. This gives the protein CASSLTGTSGRRASGQYF.

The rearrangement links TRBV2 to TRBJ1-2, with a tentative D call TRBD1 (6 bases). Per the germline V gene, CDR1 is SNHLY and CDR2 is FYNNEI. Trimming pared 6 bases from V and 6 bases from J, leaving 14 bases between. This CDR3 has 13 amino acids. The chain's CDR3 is CASSPRGGNGYTF. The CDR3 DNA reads TGTGCCAGCAGCCCCAGAGGGGGGAATGGCTACACCTTC.

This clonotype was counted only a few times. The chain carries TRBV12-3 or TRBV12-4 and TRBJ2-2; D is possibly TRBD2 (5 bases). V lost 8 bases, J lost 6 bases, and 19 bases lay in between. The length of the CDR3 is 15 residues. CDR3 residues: CASCRRATAPGELFF. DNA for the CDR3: TGTGCCAGCTGCCGGCGGGCCACGGCCCCCGGGGAGCTGTTTTTT.

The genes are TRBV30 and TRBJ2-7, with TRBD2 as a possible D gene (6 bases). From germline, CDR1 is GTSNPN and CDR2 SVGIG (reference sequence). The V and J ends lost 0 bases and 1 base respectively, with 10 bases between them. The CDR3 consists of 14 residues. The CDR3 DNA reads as TGTGCCTGGAGTGTACGCGGGACGTCCTACGAGCAGTACTTC. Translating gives CAWSVRGTSYEQYF.

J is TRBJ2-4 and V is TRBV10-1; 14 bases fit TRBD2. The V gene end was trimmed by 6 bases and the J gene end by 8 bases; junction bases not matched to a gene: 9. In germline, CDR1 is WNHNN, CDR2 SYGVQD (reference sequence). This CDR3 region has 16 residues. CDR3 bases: TGCGCCAGCAGCCGGGGACTAGCGGGAGATGGAGACATTCAGTACTTC. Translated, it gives CASSRGLAGDGDIQYF.

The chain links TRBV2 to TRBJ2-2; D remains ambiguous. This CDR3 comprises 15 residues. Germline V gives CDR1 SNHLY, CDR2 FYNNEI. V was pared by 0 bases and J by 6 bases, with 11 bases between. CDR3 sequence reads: CASSEALQGSGELFF. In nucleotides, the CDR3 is TGTGCCAGCAGTGAAGCGCTTCAAGGATCCGGGGAGCTGTTTTTT.

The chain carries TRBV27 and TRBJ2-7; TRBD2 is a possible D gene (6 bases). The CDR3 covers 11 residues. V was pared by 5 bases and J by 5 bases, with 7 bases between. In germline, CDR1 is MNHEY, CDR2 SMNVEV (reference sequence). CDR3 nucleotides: TGTGCCAGCAGTCGGGGGAACGAGCAGTACTTC. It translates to CASSRGNEQYF.

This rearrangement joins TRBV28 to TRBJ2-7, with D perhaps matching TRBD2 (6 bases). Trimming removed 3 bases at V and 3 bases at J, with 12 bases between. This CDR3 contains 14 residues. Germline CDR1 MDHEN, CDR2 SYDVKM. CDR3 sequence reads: CASSLTRRGYEQYF. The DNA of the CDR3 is TGTGCCAGCAGTTTGACGCGGAGGGGCTACGAGCAGTACTTC.

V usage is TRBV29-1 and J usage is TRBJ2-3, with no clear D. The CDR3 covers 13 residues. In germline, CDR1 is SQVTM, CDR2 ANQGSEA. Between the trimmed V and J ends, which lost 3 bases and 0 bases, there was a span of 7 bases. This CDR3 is CSVDPKSTDTQYF. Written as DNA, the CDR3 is TGCAGCGTTGATCCTAAAAGCACAGATACGCAGTATTTT.